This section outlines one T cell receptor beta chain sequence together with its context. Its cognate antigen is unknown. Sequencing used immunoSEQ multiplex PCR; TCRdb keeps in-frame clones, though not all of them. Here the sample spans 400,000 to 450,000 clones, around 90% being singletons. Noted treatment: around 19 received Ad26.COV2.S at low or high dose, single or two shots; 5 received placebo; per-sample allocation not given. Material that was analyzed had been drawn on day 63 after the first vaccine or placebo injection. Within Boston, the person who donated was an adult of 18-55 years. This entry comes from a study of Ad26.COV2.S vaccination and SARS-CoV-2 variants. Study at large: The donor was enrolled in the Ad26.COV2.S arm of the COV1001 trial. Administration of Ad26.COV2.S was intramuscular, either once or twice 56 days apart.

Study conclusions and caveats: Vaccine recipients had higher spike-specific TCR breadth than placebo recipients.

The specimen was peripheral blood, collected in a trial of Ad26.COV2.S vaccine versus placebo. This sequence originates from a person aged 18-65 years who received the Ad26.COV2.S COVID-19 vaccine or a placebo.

The CDR3 region is CASSLAASGSYEQYF. CDR3 bases: TGTGCCAGCAGCTTAGCGGCTAGCGGGAGTTACGAGCAGTACTTC. This chain connects TRBV7-2 to TRBJ2-7; 10 bases line up with TRBD2. Germline values: CDR1 SGHTA, CDR2 FQGNSA. With 0 bases clipped from V and 4 bases from J, the junction kept 3 bases outside the gene matches. The CDR3 has 15 residues.